This T cell receptor (beta chain) was captured by sequencing in a study of spatial heterogeneity in lung cancer. The CDR3 is 18 residues long. Germline values: CDR1 MNHEY, CDR2 SVGAGI. Trimming removed 7 bases at V and 0 bases at J, with 21 bases between. Time point described: sample taken at primary tumor resection. Extraction of whole RNA from tumor, nontumor lung or frozen PBMC preceded unsorted sequencing. Every TCR cDNA molecule carried a tag that served as a unique molecular identifier. TCRdb processed the 5' RACE reads anew with MiXCR; each CDR3 protein has one entry. The sample includes fewer than 20,000 distinct CDR3 sequences, over 20% of them seen just once. Study-wide results and caveats: Blood carried ubiquitous expanded tumor TCRs more at resection than follow-up.

This clonotype was seen at least ten times. Its antigen is currently unknown. The TCR was taken from a female donor with early-stage non-small cell lung cancer. The chain combines TRBV6-5 with TRBJ2-2, with D possibly matching TRBD1 (6 bases). The sample consisted of PBMCs, taken at surgery. The CDR3 protein is CASTHGVFRGTNTGELFF. CDR3 in DNA: TGTGCCAGCACTCACGGGGTCTTCAGGGGTACGAACACCGGGGAGCTGTTTTTT.